The present entry profiles one T cell receptor (beta chain) with its context. This entry belongs to a study of blood T cell repertoires in COVID-19. In the study overall: Researchers got acute and convalescent COVID-19 samples from the United States, Italy and Spain. The cDNA or gDNA used as material had been derived from T cells, B-cell-depleted T cells, or PBMCs.

Authors' processing steps: Reference gene primer amplification in the assay estimated nucleated cell counts. This table comes from immunoSEQ multiplex PCR, and its TCRdb copy is limited to in-frame clones, with some not included. V and J calls and clone size follow that table, whereas D and trimming were derived from the DNA. This sample has about 69,000 clones, with nearly 90% found just once. The sample consisted of peripheral blood. The sequence came from a man aged 50 to 60 with acute or convalescent COVID-19.

DNA of the CDR3: TGCGCCAGCAGCTTTCAAGGGGCGAGCAATCAGCCCCAGCATTTT. Translating gives CASSFQGASNQPQHF. The chain joins TRBV5-1 to TRBJ1-5; maybe TRBD1 (5 bases). This CDR3 has 15 amino acids. The germline V gene has CDR1 SGHRS and CDR2 YFSETQ. The germline V and J ends were trimmed by 2 bases and 1 base, with 10 bases remaining between them.